The rows below give T cell receptor beta chains drawn from one sample of a study of T cells after yellow fever vaccination. TCRdb reanalysed the 5' RACE reads using MiXCR and keeps one entry per CDR3 protein. The sample includes some 390,000 distinct CDR3 sequences, approximately 19% seen only once; the top ten take 18%. The sequenced sample was PBMCs, obtained before the yellow fever booster vaccination. The receptors were sampled from a man aged 18-30 years who received the YFV17D yellow fever vaccine. CDR3s include the opening cysteine and the closing phenylalanine or tryptophan. A D gene is named only where the DNA matches it firmly. Not every row has a clone size; where given, it reads once, few, many or a size class.

J	D	size	V	DNA	CDR3
TRBJ2-3	TRBD2	.	TRBV4-1	TGCGCCAGCAGCCAAGCCAGCGGGGGCACAGATACGCAGTATTTT	CASSQASGGTDTQYF
TRBJ1-1	.	many	TRBV4-1	TGCGCCAGCAGCCAAGGGCGACATACGAACACTGAAGCTTTCTTT	CASSQGRHTNTEAFF
TRBJ1-2	.	.	TRBV6-6	TGTGCCAGCAGTTACCCAGCAGGGCGGGACTATGGCTACACCTTC	CASSYPAGRDYGYTF
TRBJ1-3	.	many	TRBV5-1	TGCGCCAGCAGCACCTACACAGGGTCTGGAAACACCATATATTTT	CASSTYTGSGNTIYF
TRBJ1-1	.	.	TRBV6-2/TRBV6-3	TGTGCCAGCAGTTATTACGGCCCGAACACTGAAGCTTTCTTT	CASSYYGPNTEAFF
TRBJ2-1	TRBD2	few	TRBV9	TGTGCCAGCAGCGTTGCCGGGACTAGCGGTTACAATGAGCAGTTCTTC	CASSVAGTSGYNEQFF
TRBJ1-1	.	.	TRBV5-5	TGTGCCAGCAGCTTGGTCGGGGGGCAAACTGAAGCTTTCTTT	CASSLVGGQTEAFF
TRBJ2-7	.	.	TRBV4-3	TGCGCCAGCAGCCCCGTAGGGGGATCGGTCTACGAGCAGTACTTC	CASSPVGGSVYEQYF
TRBJ2-1	.	few	TRBV12-3/TRBV12-4	TGTGCCAGCAGTTCCCCGACTCATTCCTACAATGAGCAGTTCTTC	CASSSPTHSYNEQFF
TRBJ1-5	.	few	TRBV4-1	TGCGCCAGCAGCCAAAGGGACATTAGCAATCAGCCCCAGCATTTT	CASSQRDISNQPQHF
TRBJ1-1	TRBD1	.	TRBV2	TGTGCCAGCAGGTCCAGGGGGGGGACCACTGAAGCTTTCTTT	CASRSRGGTTEAFF
TRBJ2-1	.	.	TRBV15	TGTGCCACCAGCAGAGATGTCGGTGGCAATGAGCAGTTCTTC	CATSRDVGGNEQFF
TRBJ2-6	.	.	TRBV5-1	TGCGCCAGCAGCAGGTGGGGGGGGACATCTAGCTCTGGGGCCAACGTCCTGACTTTC	CASSRWGGTSSSGANVLTF
TRBJ2-5	.	few	TRBV6-5	TGTGCCAGCAGACCCTACACCAGCCAAGAGACCCAGTACTTC	CASRPYTSQETQYF
TRBJ2-2	.	.	TRBV4-3	TGCGCCAGCAGCCAAGAGCTAGCGATGAACACCGGGGAGCTGTTTTTT	CASSQELAMNTGELFF
TRBJ2-2	.	.	TRBV21-1	TGTGCCAGCAGCAAACTCGTCAGGGCTTTGAACACCGGGGAGCTGTTTTTT	CASSKLVRALNTGELFF
TRBJ1-5	TRBD1	.	TRBV3-1	TGTGCCAGCAGCCAAGAAGGACAGGGCAATCAGCCCCAGCATTTT	CASSQEGQGNQPQHF
TRBJ1-5	TRBD1	medium-sized	TRBV11-2	TGTGCCAGCAGCGTAGGGACAGGGGGACAGCCCCAGCATTTT	CASSVGTGGQPQHF
TRBJ2-5	TRBD1	.	TRBV5-5	TGTGCCAGCAGCATTACCGGGACAGGGTTATTGGAGACCCAGTACTTC	CASSITGTGLLETQYF
TRBJ2-3	.	few	TRBV6-5	TGTGCCAGCAGTTACACGGCAGGAGATACGCAGTATTTT	CASSYTAGDTQYF
TRBJ2-3	TRBD2	few	TRBV27	TGTGCCAGCAGTGTCAAGCGGGGGGCAGATACGCAGTATTTT	CASSVKRGADTQYF
TRBJ2-3	.	.	TRBV15	TGTGCCACCAGCAGGCTCCGGGGGAGGGATACGCAGTATTTT	CATSRLRGRDTQYF
TRBJ1-1	.	.	TRBV6-6	TGTGCCAGCAGTTATTCGGCAGAGATAGAGGCTTTCTTT	CASSYSAEIEAFF
TRBJ2-1	TRBD2	.	TRBV6-1	TGTGCCAGCAGTGAAGCTATTAGCGGGGACAATGAGCAGTTCTTC	CASSEAISGDNEQFF
TRBJ1-1	.	few	TRBV7-3	TGTGCCAGCAGCATCTACATGAACACTGAAGCTTTCTTT	CASSIYMNTEAFF
TRBJ2-2	.	many	TRBV20-1	TGCAGTGCTAGAGCCTCAGGGGCGGCGACCGGGGAGCTGTTTTTT	CSARASGAATGELFF
TRBJ1-3	.	.	TRBV3-1	TGTGCCAGCAGCCCCTCAGGAGCTTGGGGAAACACCATATATTTT	CASSPSGAWGNTIYF
TRBJ2-1	.	.	TRBV12-5	TGTGCTAGTGGTTTGGTACCGTCGGCCCTCTGGCAGTTCTTC	CASGLVPSALWQFF
TRBJ2-7	TRBD1	few	TRBV27	TGTGCCCGGCAAGGGGGCGAAGTTACCTACGAGCAGTACTTC	CARQGGEVTYEQYF
TRBJ2-3	.	few	TRBV6-5	TGTGCCAGCAGTTACCCCGACATAGATACGCAGTATTTT	CASSYPDIDTQYF
TRBJ2-1	TRBD1	.	TRBV7-9	TGTGCCAGCAGCGGACAGGGCCAAGATGAGCAGTTCTTC	CASSGQGQDEQFF
TRBJ1-1	.	few	TRBV4-2	TGTGCCAGCAGCCAAGATAACAGGGACCCTGAAGCTTTCTTT	CASSQDNRDPEAFF
TRBJ2-2	TRBD1	.	TRBV12-3/TRBV12-4	TGTGCCAGCAGGCAGACAGGGACCGGGGAGCTGTTTTTT	CASRQTGTGELFF
TRBJ1-3	.	.	TRBV9	TGTGCCAGCAGCGTAGGCGGACATCGATCTGGAAACACCATATATTTT	CASSVGGHRSGNTIYF
TRBJ1-2	TRBD1	few	TRBV6-1	TGTGCCACCCAGGGGGAGGGTGGCTACACCTTC	CATQGEGGYTF
TRBJ1-5	.	.	TRBV12-3/TRBV12-4	TGTGCCAGCAGACCTAGGGGGGGGGATCAGCCCCAGCATTTT	CASRPRGGDQPQHF
TRBJ1-6	TRBD1	.	TRBV5-1	TGCGCCAGCAGCCTAGGACAGGGCCTTAGATCACCCCTCCACTTT	CASSLGQGLRSPLHF
TRBJ1-2	.	.	TRBV9	TGTGCCAGCAGCCTTACAGGGTTCTCGGACTATGGCTACACCTTC	CASSLTGFSDYGYTF
TRBJ2-7	.	.	TRBV7-2	TGTGCCAGCAGCTTGACTTTATCCTACGAGCAGTACTTC	CASSLTLSYEQYF
TRBJ1-1	TRBD1	.	TRBV10-3	TGTGCCATCATGTCAGGGGGCACTGAAGCTTTCTTT	CAIMSGGTEAFF
TRBJ1-2	TRBD1	few	TRBV12-3/TRBV12-4	TGTGCCAGCAGTCCCTGGGGGCAGGGGGGACATGGCTACACCTTC	CASSPWGQGGHGYTF
TRBJ1-2	TRBD1	.	TRBV5-6	TGTGCCAGCAGCAGGACCCTTGGGGGGACAGATTATGGCTACACCTTC	CASSRTLGGTDYGYTF
TRBJ1-1	.	many	TRBV18	TGTGCCAGCTCCCCGAACCGGGGGCTTACAAACACTGAAGCTTTCTTT	CASSPNRGLTNTEAFF
TRBJ2-1	TRBD2	few	TRBV20-1	TGCAGTGCTGGGGGTCGGGGGGACAATGAGCAGTTCTTC	CSAGGRGDNEQFF
TRBJ1-5	.	.	TRBV7-6	TGTGCCAGCAGCGAACAGGGTAGCAATCAGCCCCAGCATTTT	CASSEQGSNQPQHF
TRBJ2-7	.	.	TRBV6-1	TGTGCCAGCAGTGATTCGGAGCCCTACGAGCAGTACTTC	CASSDSEPYEQYF
TRBJ1-2	.	many	TRBV6-5	TGTGCCAGCAGGAAGGACAGAAACTCCTATGGCTACACCTTC	CASRKDRNSYGYTF
TRBJ2-5	.	many	TRBV10-1	TGCGCCAGCAGTGAGGGGGAGACCCAGTACTTC	CASSEGETQYF
TRBJ2-3	.	.	TRBV5-1	TGCGCCAGCAGCTTCCAGGGTGCTAGCACAGATACGCAGTATTTT	CASSFQGASTDTQYF
TRBJ1-1	.	few	TRBV5-1	TGCGCCAGCAGCTTGGGCGTATGGAACACTGAAGCTTTCTTT	CASSLGVWNTEAFF
TRBJ2-3	TRBD2	.	TRBV11-2	TGTGCCAGCAGGGACTCCGGGGGGGGGGCAGATACGCAGTATTTT	CASRDSGGGADTQYF
TRBJ2-2	.	few	TRBV5-1	TGCGCCAGCAGCTTGGACTCTCCGAACACCGGGGAGCTGTTTTTT	CASSLDSPNTGELFF
TRBJ2-3	.	few	TRBV12-3/TRBV12-4	TGTGCCAGCAGCCCCCAGCTGGGGACACGGGATACGCAGTATTTT	CASSPQLGTRDTQYF
TRBJ2-5	.	few	TRBV7-9	TGTGCCAGCAGCAAACGGACTGACTCGGAAAAGACCCAGTACTTC	CASSKRTDSEKTQYF
TRBJ2-4	.	.	TRBV20-1	TGCAGTGCAAGAGGCGGTGCAGCCAAAAACATTCAGTACTTC	CSARGGAAKNIQYF
TRBJ2-6	.	.	TRBV20-1	TGCAGTGCTAGAGATCCTAGGGTCTCTGGGGCCAACGTCCTGACTTTC	CSARDPRVSGANVLTF